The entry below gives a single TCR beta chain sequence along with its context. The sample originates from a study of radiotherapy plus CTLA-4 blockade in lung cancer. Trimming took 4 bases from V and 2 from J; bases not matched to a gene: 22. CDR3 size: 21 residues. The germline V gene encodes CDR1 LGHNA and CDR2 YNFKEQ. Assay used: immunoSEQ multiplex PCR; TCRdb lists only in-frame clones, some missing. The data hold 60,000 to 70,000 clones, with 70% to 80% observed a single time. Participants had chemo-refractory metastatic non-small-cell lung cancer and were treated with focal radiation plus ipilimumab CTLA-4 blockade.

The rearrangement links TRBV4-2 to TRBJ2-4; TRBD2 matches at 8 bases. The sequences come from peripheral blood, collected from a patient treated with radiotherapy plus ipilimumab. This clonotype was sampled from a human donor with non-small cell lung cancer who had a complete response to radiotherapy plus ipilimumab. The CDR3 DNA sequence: TGTGCCAGCAGCCTCGGAGCTCCGAGCGGGGGACTCAAACCAACCAAAAACATTCAGTACTTC. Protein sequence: CASSLGAPSGGLKPTKNIQYF.